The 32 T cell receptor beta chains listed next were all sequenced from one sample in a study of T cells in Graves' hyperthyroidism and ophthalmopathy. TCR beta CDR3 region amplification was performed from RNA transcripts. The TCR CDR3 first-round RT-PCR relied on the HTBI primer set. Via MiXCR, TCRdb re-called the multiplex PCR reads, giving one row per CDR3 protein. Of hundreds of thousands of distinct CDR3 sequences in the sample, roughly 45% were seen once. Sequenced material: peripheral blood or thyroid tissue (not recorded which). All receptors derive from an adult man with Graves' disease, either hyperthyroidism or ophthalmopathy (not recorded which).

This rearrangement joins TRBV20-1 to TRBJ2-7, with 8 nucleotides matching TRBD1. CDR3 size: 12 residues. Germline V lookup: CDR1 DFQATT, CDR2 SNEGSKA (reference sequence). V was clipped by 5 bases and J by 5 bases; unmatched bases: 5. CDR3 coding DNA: TGCAGTGCTGAGGGACAGGCCCACGAGCAGTACTTC. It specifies CSAEGQAHEQYF.

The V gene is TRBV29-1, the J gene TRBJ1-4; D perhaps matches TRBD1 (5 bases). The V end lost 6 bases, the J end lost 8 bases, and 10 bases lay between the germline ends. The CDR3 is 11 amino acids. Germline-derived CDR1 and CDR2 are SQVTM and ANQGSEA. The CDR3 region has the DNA TGCAGCGTGGGGGTAAGAGAAAAACTGTTTTTT. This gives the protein CSVGVREKLFF. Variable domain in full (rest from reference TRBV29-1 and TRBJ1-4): SAVISQKPSRDICQRGTSLTIQCQVDSQVTMMFWYRQQPGQSLTLIATANQGSEATYESGFVIDKFPISRPNLTFSTLTVSNMSPEDSSIYLCSVGVREKLFFGSGTQLSVL.

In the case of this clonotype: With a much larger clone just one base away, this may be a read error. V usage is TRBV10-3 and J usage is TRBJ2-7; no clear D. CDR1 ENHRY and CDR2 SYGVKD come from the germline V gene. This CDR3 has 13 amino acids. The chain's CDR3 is CATSDSRPIEQYF. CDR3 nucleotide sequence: TGTGCCACCAGTGATTCTAGACCCATCGAGCAGTACTTC.

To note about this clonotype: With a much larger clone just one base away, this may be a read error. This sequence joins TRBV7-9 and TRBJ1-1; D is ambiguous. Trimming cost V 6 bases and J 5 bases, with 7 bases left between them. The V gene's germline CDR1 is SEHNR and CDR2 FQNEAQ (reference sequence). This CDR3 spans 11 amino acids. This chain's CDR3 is CASRSPTEAFF. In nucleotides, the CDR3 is TGTGCCAGCAGATCTCCTACTGAAGCTTTCTTT.

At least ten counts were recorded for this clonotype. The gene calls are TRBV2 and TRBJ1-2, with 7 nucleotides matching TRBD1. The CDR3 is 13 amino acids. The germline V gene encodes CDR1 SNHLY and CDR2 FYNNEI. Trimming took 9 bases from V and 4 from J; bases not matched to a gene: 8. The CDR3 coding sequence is TGTGCCAGTACAACAGGGGTTGGCTATGGCTACACCTTC. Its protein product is CASTTGVGYGYTF.

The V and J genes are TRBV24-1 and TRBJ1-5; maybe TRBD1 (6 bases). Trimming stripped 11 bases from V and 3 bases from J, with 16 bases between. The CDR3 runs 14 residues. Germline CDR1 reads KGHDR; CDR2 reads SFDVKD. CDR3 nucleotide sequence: TGTGCCAGCTCACCACGGGACAACAATCAGCCCCAGCATTTT. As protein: CASSPRDNNQPQHF.

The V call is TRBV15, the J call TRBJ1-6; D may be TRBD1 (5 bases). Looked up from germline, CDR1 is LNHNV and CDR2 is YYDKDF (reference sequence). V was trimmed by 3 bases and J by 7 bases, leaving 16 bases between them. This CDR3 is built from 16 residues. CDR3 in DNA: TGTGCCACCAGCAGGGGGGGATCAGGCGAGAATTCACCCCTCCACTTT. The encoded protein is CATSRGGSGENSPLHF. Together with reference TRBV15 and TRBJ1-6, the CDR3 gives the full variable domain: DAMVIQNPRYQVTQFGKPVTLSCSQTLNHNVMYWYQQKSSQAPKLLFHYYDKDFNNEADTPDNFQSRRPNTSFCFLDIRSPGLGDTAMYLCATSRGGSGENSPLHFGNGTRLTVT.

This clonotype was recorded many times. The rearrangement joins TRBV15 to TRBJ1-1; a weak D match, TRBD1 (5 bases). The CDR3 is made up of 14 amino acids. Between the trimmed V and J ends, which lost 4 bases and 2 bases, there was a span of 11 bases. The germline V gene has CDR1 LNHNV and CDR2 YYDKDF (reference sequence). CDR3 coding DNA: TGTGCCACCAGCACGGGGCGGGGTAACACTGAAGCTTTCTTT. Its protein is CATSTGRGNTEAFF.

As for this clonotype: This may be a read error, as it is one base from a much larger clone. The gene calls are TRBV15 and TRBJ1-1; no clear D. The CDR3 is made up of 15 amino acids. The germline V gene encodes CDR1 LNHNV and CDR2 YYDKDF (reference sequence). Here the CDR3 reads CATSRGRTVNTDAFF. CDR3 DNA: TGTGCCACCAGCAGAGGAAGGACGGTGAACACTGATGCTTTCTTT.

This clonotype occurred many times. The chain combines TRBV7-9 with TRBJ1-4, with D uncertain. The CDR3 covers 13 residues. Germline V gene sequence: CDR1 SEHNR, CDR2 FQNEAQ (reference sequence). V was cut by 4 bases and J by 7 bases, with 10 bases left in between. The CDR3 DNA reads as TGTGCCAGCAGCTCTGAGGTACTTGAAAAACTGTTTTTT. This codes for CASSSEVLEKLFF.

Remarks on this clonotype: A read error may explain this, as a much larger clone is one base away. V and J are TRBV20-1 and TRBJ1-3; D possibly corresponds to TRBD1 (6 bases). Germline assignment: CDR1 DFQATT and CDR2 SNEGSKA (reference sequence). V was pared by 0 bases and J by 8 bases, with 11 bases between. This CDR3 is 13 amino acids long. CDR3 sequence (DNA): TGCAGTGCTAGAGAGCCAGGGGAAGACACCATATATTTT. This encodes CSAREPGEDTIYF.

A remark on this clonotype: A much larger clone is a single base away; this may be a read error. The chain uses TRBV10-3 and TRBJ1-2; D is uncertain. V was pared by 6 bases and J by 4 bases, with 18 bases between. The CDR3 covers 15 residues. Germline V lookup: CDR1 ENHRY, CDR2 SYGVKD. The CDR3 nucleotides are TGTGCCATCAGCAGAGACGAAACTCCACCCTATGGCTACACCTTC. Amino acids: CAISRDETPPYGYTF.

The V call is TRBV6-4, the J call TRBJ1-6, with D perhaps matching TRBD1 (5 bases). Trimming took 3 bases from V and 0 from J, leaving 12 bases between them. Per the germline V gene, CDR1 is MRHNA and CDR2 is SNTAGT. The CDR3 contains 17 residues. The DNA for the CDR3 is TGTGCCAGCAGTGAATTGGAGGGGAGCTCCTATAATTCACCCCTCCACTTT. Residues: CASSELEGSSYNSPLHF.

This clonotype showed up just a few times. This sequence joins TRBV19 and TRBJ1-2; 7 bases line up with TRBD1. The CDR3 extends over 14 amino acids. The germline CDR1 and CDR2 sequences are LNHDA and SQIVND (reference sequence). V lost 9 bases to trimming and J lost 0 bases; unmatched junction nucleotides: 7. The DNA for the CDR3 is TGTGCCAGCAGGGGGACAGTTCCTAACTATGGCTACACCTTC. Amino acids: CASRGTVPNYGYTF.

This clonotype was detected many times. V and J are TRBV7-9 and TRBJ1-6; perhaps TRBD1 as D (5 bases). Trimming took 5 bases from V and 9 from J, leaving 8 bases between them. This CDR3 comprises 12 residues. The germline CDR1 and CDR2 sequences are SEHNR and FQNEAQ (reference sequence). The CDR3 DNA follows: TGTGCCAGCAGCCAGCAGGGTTCACCCCTCCACTTT. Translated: CASSQQGSPLHF.

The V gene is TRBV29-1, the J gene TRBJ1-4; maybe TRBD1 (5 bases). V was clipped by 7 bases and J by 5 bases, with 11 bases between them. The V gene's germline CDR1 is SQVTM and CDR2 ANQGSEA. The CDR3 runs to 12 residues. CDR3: CSARRGNEKLFF. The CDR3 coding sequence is TGCAGCGCCCGCCGGGGGAATGAAAAACTGTTTTTT.

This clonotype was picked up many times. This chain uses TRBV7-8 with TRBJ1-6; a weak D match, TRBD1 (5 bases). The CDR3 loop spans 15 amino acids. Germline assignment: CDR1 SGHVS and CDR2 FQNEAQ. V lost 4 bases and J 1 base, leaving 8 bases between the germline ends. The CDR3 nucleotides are TGTGCCAGCAGCTCAAGACAGTCCTATAATTCACCCCTCCACTTT. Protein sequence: CASSSRQSYNSPLHF.

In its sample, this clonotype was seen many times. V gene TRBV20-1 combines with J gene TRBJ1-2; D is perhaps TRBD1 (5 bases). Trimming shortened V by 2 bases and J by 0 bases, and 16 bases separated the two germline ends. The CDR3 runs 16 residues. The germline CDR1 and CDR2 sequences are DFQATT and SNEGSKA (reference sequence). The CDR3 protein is CSARMIGQSPNYGYTF. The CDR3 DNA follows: TGCAGTGCTAGAATGATCGGACAATCACCTAACTATGGCTACACCTTC.

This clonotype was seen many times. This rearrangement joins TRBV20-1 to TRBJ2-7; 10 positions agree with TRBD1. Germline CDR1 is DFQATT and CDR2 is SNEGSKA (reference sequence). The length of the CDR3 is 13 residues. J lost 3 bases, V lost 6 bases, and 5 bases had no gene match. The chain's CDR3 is CSATGQGSYEQYF. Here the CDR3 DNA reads TGCAGTGCCACGGGACAGGGGAGCTACGAGCAGTACTTC.

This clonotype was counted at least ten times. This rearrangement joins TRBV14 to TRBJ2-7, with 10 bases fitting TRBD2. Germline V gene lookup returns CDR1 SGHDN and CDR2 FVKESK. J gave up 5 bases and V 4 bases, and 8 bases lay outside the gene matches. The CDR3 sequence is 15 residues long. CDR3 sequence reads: CASSRTMGLAHEQYF. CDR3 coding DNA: TGTGCCAGCAGCCGCACCATGGGACTAGCGCACGAGCAGTACTTC.

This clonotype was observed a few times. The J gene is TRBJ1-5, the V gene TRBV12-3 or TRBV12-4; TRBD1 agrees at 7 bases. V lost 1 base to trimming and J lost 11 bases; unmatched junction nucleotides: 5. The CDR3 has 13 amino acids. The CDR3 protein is CASSLVDRATQHF. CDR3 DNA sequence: TGTGCCAGCAGTTTAGTCGACAGGGCTACCCAGCATTTT.

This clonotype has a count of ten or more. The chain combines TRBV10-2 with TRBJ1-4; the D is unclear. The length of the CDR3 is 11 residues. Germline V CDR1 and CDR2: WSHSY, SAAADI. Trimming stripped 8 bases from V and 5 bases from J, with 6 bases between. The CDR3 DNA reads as TGCGCCAGCGGCCGGAATGAAAAACTGTTTTTT. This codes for CASGRNEKLFF.

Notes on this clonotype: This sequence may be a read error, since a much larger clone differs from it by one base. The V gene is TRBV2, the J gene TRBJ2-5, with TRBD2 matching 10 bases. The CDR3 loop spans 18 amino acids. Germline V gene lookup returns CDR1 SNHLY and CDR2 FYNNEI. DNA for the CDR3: TGTGCCAGCAGTGCGATGGCGCTAGCGGGAGCAGTGGGGGAGACCCACTACTTC. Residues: CASSAMALAGAVGETHYF.

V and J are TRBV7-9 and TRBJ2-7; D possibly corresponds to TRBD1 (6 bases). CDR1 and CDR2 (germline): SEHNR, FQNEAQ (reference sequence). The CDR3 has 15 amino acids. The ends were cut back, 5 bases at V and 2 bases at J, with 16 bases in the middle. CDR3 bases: TGTGCCAGCAGCCCAGAGAACAGGGTCACCTACGAGCAGTACTTC. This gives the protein CASSPENRVTYEQYF.

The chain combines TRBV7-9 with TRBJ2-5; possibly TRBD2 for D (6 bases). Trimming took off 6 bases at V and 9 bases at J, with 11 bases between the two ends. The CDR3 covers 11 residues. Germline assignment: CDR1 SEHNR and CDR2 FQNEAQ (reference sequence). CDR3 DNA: TGTGCCAGCAGTCTCGGGACTGCCCAGTACTTC. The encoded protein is CASSLGTAQYF.

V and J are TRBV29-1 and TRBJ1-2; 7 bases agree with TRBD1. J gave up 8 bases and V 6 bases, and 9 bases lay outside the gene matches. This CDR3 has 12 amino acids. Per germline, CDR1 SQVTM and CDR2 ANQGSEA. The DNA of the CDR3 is TGCAGCGTCAACAGGGGCTTGGGAGGCTACACCTTC. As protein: CSVNRGLGGYTF.

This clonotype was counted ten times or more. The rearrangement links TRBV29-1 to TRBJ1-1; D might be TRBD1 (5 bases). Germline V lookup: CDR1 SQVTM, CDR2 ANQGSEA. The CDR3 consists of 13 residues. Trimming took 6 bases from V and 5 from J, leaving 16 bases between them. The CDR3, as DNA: TGCAGCGTAACTGGGGTGAGGGGAACTGAAGCTTTCTTT. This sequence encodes CSVTGVRGTEAFF.

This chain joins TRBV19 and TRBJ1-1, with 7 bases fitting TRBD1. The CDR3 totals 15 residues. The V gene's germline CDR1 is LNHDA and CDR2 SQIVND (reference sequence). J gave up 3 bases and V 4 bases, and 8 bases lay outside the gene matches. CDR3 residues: CASSRQGQGDTEAFF. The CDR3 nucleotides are TGTGCCAGTAGTAGGCAGGGGCAGGGGGACACTGAAGCTTTCTTT.

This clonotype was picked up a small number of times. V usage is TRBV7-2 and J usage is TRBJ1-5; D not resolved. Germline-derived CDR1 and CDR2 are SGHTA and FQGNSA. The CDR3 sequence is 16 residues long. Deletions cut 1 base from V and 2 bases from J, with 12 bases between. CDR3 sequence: CASSLGSGSGNQPQHF. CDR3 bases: TGTGCCAGCAGCTTAGGTTCTGGGTCGGGCAATCAGCCCCAGCATTTT.

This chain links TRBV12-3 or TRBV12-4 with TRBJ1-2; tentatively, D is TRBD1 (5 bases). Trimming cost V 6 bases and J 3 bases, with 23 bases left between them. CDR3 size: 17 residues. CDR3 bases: TGTGCCAGCAGCCAGATCCGACCCGGGGCGGCGGACTATGGCTACACCTTC. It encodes CASSQIRPGAADYGYTF.

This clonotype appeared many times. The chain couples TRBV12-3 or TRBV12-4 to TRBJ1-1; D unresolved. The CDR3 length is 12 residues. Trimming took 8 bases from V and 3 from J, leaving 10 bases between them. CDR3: CASGKGYTEAFF. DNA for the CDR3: TGTGCCAGCGGGAAAGGGTACACTGAAGCTTTCTTT.

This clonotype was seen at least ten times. This CDR3 reads CASSLPETGLTAKLFF. The CDR3 nucleotides are TGTGCCAGCAGCTTACCAGAGACAGGGCTAACTGCAAAACTGTTTTTT. The rearrangement links TRBV7-9 to TRBJ1-4; TRBD1 aligns across 7 bases. The J segment lost 10 bases and the V segment lost 2 bases, leaving 13 bases of the junction unmatched. Germline V CDR1 and CDR2: SEHNR, FQNEAQ (reference sequence). The CDR3 loop spans 16 amino acids.